This T cell receptor beta chain came from a study of T-cell memory formation after mild COVID-19 (dated by TCRdb to the early 2020s). For the wider study: Most TCR sequence clusters were specific to one of the two donors. Longitudinal TCRalpha and TCRbeta repertoire sequencing tracked T-cell clones expanding and contracting after mild COVID-19 in a couple of donors. Two young, previously healthy adult volunteers made up the cohort, one male and one female.

The run used an Illumina NovaSeq 6000. cDNA libraries for TCRalpha and TCRbeta were prepared by 5'RACE using constant-segment primers, with sample barcodes and unique molecular identifiers added. Trizol reagent was used to extract RNA from every sample. The libraries were amplified in two PCR steps, and the second step added a second sample barcode and Illumina TruSeq adapters. Sequencing of libraries was performed on an Illumina NovaSeq with 2 x 150 bp paired-end reads. As for the original processing: With migec v1.2.7, reads were demultiplexed and then collapsed into UMI-guided consensus sequences. With mixcr v2.1.11, UMI consensuses were aligned to TRA and TRB V and J templates and assembled into clonotypes. Clonotypes were classified as expanded or contracted when called significant by both edgeR and NoisET, with noise models trained on biological replicates. For edgeR calls, the cutoffs were a false discovery rate-adjusted p below 0.01 and a log2 fold-change threshold of 1. As an exploratory analysis of dynamics, PCA with hierarchical clustering was applied to max-normalized trajectories of the 1000 most abundant clonotypes. Each responding clone was given a CD4 or CD8 phenotype based on the CD4+ and CD8+ repertoires, which had been sequenced separately. Through fastp at Q25 and MiXCR, TCRdb rebuilt clones from the public reads, retaining in-frame beta chains. Rows are combined by CDR3 protein, so each entry shows the most common genes and DNA. Clone size and V and J calls follow TCRdb, not the original study. The sample records 450,000 or so distinct CDR3 sequences, 20% of which are singletons. The biggest ten clones account for about 8.1% of the sample.

Trimming accounts for 6 bases at V and 6 bases at J, while the number of junction bases matched to no gene is 13. From its cysteine to its phenylalanine, the CDR3 spans 14 amino acids. Just the 42-base CDR3 DNA is kept, in frame starting at base 1. CDR1 SQVTM and CDR2 ANQGSEA are derived from the germline V gene. This clonotype appeared a few times. Its antigen remains unidentified. Base qualities are not provided; no much larger clone lies one nucleotide away. Ficoll-Paque density gradient centrifugation was used to isolate PBMCs. General findings and caveats noted by the study authors: Some responding clones were found in pre-infection memory, which suggests that pre-existing cross-reactive memory T cells took part in the SARS-CoV-2 response. Clones contracting from day 15 to 85 had balanced CD4/CD8 phenotypes, while a second wave expanding from day 15 to 37 was biased towards CD4+. Only a couple of mild cases were covered in the study, and larger cohorts including severe cases with pre-infection samples were considered necessary. The second-wave clones that peaked on day 37 were not confirmed to be SARS-CoV-2 specific. Contracting CD4+ clones were located mainly in the CM and EM memory subsets, whereas CD8+ clones were found to be enriched in EMRA.

Rearrangement joined TRBV29-1 to TRBJ1-1; 7 middle bases align to TRBD1. This clonotype was obtained from an adult woman who had mild COVID-19 (a few samples of this study predate the infection). The sample titles of this study are shuffled in the database, so cell type and time point are left out; the donor was told from shared clones. Material: PBMCs or a T cell subset sorted from them (not recorded which). The CDR3 amino acid sequence is: CSVSTGYVSAEAFF. At the DNA level, the sequence is TGCAGCGTATCGACAGGGTATGTGAGTGCTGAAGCTTTCTTT.